This paragraph covers one TCR beta chain sequence. Its binding antigen is unknown. It has no much larger one-base neighbor in the sample; base qualities were not kept. The time point label of this sample denotes: baseline before first vaccination. Samples from vaccinated people were obtained from the UK trials COV001 and COV002, which included a single-blind randomized controlled phase 2/3 trial of AZD1222 (ChAdOx1 nCoV-19) in healthy adults. For TCRbeta chain sequencing, PBMC samples were collected from trial participants at day 0 and at day 28 after the second dose. This sample is drawn from a study of T cell responses to AZD1222 COVID-19 vaccine (dated by TCRdb to about 2021). For context, the study as a whole: AZD1222 recipients whose second dose came at about 4 weeks and those whose second dose came at about 12 weeks were combined into one group, since spike-specific TCR depth and breadth did not differ between the two schedules. TCR sequencing covered 233 trial participants: 200 to 220 given two doses of AZD1222 and approximately 26 given two doses of MenACWY control vaccine. Trial participants were enrolled by age into 18-55, 56-69 and 70-plus year subgroups, with roughly 150, 30 and 60 TCR-sequenced participants respectively. The research as a whole found: A significant rise in spike-specific TCR breadth and depth was observed after two AZD1222 doses relative to day 0 and relative to MenACWY recipients. Reportedly, almost half of the unique spike-specific TCRs recognized epitopes lying outside the regions that are mutated in the B.1.351 and B.1.1.7 variants. Conclusions about previously exposed vaccinees were limited because only 6 or 7 AZD1222 recipients were SARS-CoV-2 seropositive at baseline. In the small 56-69-year group, the increase in depth fell short of significance, most likely because of low power. Because no day 14 peak-response samples were available, the repertoires could be characterized only after the peak T cell response. The vaccine-associated CD4 TCRs covered the entire spike protein, and the dominant responses fell in regions 160-218 and 743-854. Participants were mostly white British and included more females than males, and it was suggested by the authors that clonal diversity may have been underestimated.

V is reduced by 10 bases and J by 4 bases, leaving a spacing of 17 bases between them. The CDR3 contains 14 residues, cysteine and phenylalanine counted. Only CDR3 DNA is held: 42 bases, read in frame from base 1. CDR1 LNHDA and CDR2 SQIVND are derived from the germline V gene (reference sequence). The CDR3 regions of human TCRbeta chains were analyzed by immunosequencing. Per the authors' processing: TCRs in the repertoires were compared against a reference library of SARS-CoV-2-specific TCRs that had been generated with the MIRA antigen-specificity platform. Breadth was defined as the fraction of unique TCRs that were SARS-CoV-2-associated. Depth was defined as the fraction of total T cells that were SARS-CoV-2-associated. Each spike-specific TCR was assigned to its reactive spike region and to a CD4 or CD8 class using the MIRA data. Log10-transformed breadth and depth values were compared by one-way ANOVA with Sidak's multiple comparisons tests. TCRdb mirrors the immuneACCESS table, restricted to in-frame sequences. Some clones are absent from its copies; in checked studies, under half trace to an unresolved V gene, and the reason for the others is unknown. V and J calls and clone size are copied from that table; D and trimming were computed from the DNA. Within this sample are around 200,000 clones, with roughly 90% of them counted one time only. More than 0.75% of the sample is taken by the ten largest.

The chain joins TRBV19 to TRBJ1-5; too little of a D gene remains to name it. Sample: peripheral blood, taken on day 0 of AZD1222 vaccination. The source of this sequence is an adult in good health. Here is the DNA: TGTGCCACCCGAACGTCAGAGAGGAATCAGCCCCAGCATTTT. Its product reads: CATRTSERNQPQHF.